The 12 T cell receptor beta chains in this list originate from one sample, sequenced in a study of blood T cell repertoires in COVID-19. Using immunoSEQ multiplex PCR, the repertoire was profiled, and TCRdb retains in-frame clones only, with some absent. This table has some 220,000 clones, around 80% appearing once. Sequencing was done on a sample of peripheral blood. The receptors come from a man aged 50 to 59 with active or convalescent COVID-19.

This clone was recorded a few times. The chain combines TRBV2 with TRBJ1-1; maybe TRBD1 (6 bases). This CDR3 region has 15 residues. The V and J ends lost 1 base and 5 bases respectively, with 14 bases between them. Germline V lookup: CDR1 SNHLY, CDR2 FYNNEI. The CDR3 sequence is CASSEDGGGRTEAFF. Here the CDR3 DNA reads TGTGCCAGCAGTGAAGACGGCGGGGGGCGGACTGAAGCTTTCTTT.

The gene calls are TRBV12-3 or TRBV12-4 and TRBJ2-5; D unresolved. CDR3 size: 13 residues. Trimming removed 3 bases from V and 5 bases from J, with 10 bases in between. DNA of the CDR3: TGTGCCAGCAGTTTGCTCTCCAGGGAGACCCAGTACTTC. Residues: CASSLLSRETQYF.

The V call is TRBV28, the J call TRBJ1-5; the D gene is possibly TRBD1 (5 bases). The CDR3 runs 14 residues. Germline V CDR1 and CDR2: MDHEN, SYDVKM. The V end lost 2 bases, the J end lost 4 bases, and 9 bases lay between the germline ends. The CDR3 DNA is TGTGCCAGCAGTTTACCTGGGGGGAATCAGCCCCAGCATTTT. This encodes CASSLPGGNQPQHF.

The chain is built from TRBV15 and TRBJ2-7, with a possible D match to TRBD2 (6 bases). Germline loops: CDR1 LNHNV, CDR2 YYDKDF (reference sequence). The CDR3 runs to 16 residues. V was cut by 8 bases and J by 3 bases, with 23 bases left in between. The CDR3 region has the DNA TGTGCCACCGGGGTTATGGGACTTCCCTGGTTCTACGAGCAGTACGTC. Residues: CATGVMGLPWFYEQYV.

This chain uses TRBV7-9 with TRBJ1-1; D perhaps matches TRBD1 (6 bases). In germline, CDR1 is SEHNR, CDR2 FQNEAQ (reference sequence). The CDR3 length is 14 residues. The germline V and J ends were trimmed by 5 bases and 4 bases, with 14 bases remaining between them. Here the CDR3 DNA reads TGTGCCAGCAGCCCGAGGGGGGGAGGCACTGAAGCTTTCTTT. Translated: CASSPRGGGTEAFF.

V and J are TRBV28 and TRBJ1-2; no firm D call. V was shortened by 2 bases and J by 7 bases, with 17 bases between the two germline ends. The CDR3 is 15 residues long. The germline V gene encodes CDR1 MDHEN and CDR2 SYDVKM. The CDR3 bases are TGTGCCAGCAGTTTAGTGGCAGCCCTAGAGGGTGGCTACACCTTC. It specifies CASSLVAALEGGYTF.

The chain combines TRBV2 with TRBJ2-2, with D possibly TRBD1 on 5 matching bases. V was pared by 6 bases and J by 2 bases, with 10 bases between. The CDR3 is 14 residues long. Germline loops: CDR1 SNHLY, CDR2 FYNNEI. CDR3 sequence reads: CASSPTVNTGELFF. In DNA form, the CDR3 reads TGTGCCAGCAGCCCGACAGTTAACACCGGGGAGCTGTTTTTT.

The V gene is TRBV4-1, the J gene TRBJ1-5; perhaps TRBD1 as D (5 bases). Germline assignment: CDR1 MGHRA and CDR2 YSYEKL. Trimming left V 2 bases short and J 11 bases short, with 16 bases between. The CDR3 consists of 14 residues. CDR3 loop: CASSQTRTLHAQHF. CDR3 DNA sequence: TGCGCCAGCAGCCAAACCAGGACACTGCACGCCCAGCATTTT.

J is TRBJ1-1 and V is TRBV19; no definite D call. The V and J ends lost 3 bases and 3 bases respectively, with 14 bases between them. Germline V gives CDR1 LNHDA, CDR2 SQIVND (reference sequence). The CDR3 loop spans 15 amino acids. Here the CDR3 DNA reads TGTGCCAGTAGTATCGGGAAGGGATGGGACACTGAAGCTTTCTTT. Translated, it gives CASSIGKGWDTEAFF. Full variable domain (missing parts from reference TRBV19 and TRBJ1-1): DGGITQSPKYLFRKEGQNVTLSCEQNLNHDAMYWYRQDPGQGLRLIYYSQIVNDFQKGDIAEGYSVSREKKESFPLTVTSAQKNPTAFYLCASSIGKGWDTEAFFGQGTRLTVV.

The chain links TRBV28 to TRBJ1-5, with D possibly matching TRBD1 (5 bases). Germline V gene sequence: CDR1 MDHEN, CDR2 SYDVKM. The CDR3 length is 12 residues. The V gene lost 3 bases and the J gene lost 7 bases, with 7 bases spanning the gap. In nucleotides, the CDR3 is TGTGCCAGCAGTTTCGGGGGACAGCCCCAGCATTTT. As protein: CASSFGGQPQHF. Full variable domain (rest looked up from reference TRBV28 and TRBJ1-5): DVKVTQSSRYLVKRTGEKVFLECVQDMDHENMFWYRQDPGLGLRLIYFSYDVKMKEKGDIPEGYSVSREKKERFSLILESASTNQTSMYLCASSFGGQPQHFGDGTRLSIL.

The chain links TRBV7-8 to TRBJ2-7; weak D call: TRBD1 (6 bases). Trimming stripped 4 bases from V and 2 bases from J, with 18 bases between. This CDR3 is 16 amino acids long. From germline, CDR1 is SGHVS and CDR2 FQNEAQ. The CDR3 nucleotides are TGTGCCAGCAGCTACCCGGCGCAGGGGAAACCCTACGAGCAGTACGTC. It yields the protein CASSYPAQGKPYEQYV.

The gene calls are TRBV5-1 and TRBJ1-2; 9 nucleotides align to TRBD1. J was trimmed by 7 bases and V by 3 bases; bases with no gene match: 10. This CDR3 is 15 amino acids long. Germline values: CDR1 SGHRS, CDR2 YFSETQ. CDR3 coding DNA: TGCGCCAGCAGCTCGCGCACGGACAGGGGAGGTGGCTACACCTTC. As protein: CASSSRTDRGGGYTF.